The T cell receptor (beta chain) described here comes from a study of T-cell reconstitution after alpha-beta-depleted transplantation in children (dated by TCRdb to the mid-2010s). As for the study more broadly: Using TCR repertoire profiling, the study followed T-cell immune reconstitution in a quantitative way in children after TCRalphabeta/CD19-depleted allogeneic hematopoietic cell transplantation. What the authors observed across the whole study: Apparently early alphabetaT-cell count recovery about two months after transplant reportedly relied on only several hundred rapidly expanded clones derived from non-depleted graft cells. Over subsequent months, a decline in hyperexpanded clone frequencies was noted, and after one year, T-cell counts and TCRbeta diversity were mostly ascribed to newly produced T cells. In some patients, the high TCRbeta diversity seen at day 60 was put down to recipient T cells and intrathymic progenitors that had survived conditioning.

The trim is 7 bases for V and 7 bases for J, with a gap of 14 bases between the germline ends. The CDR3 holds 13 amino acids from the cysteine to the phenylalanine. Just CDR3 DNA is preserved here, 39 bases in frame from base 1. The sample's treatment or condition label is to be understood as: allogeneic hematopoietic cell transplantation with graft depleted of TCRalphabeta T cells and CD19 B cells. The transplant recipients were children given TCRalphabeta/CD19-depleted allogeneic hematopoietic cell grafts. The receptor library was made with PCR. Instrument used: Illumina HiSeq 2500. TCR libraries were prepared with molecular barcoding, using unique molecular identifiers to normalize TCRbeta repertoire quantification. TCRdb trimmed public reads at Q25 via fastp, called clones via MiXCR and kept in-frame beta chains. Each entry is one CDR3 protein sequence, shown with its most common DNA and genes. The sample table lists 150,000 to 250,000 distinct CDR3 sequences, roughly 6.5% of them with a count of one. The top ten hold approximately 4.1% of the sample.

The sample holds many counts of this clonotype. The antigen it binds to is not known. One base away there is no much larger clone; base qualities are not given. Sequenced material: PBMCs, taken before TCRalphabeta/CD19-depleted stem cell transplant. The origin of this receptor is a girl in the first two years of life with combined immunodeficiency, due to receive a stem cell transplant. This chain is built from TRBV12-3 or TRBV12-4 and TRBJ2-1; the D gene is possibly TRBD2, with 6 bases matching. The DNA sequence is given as TGTGCCAGCACCAAACTAGCATGGAATGAGCAGTTCTTC. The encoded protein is CASTKLAWNEQFF.